The 32 T cell receptor beta chains below were found in one sample sequenced in a study of blood T cell repertoires in COVID-19. Assay used: immunoSEQ multiplex PCR; TCRdb lists only in-frame clones, some missing. The data show some 300,000 clones, 89% seen once. The sequenced sample consisted of PBMCs or T cells enriched from blood (not recorded which). Every receptor here comes from a woman in her thirties or forties who had recovered from COVID-19.

The CDR3 nucleotides read TGTGCCAGCAGCGTAGGAGGTAGCGGGAACATTCAGTACTTC. Residues: CASSVGGSGNIQYF. The chain employs TRBV9 and TRBJ2-4, with 7 bases matching TRBD2. CDR3 size: 14 residues. After removal of 0 bases from V and 7 bases from J, the junction contained 4 bases not matched to a gene. CDR1 and CDR2 from the germline V gene are SGDLS and YYNGEE. Full variable domain (rest looked up from reference TRBV9 and TRBJ2-4): DSGVTQTPKHLITATGQRVTLRCSPRSGDLSVYWYQQSLDQGLQFLIQYYNGEERAKGNILERFSAQQFPDLHSELNLSSLELGDSALYFCASSVGGSGNIQYFGAGTRLSVL.

In DNA, the CDR3 is TGTGCCATCAGTGATGGGGGGATGAACACTGAAGCTTTCTTT. Translation: CAISDGGMNTEAFF. V gene TRBV10-3 combines with J gene TRBJ1-1, with D possibly TRBD1 on 5 matching bases. V was shortened by 3 bases and J by 0 bases, with 8 bases between the two germline ends. Germline V gene sequence: CDR1 ENHRY, CDR2 SYGVKD. This CDR3 is built from 14 residues.

The genes are TRBV29-1 and TRBJ2-7, with 7 bases aligning to TRBD1. Germline loops: CDR1 SQVTM, CDR2 ANQGSEA. The CDR3 contains 11 residues. J was trimmed by 5 bases and V by 7 bases; bases with no gene match: 5. CDR3 sequence reads: CSGYRGDEQYF. The DNA of the CDR3 is TGCAGCGGGTACAGGGGTGACGAGCAGTACTTC.

The chain is built from TRBV19 and TRBJ2-6; 7 bases align to TRBD2. This CDR3 contains 18 residues. The J segment lost 0 bases and the V segment lost 5 bases, leaving 10 bases of the junction unmatched. CDR1 is LNHDA, CDR2 SQIVND, per germline (reference sequence). The CDR3 coding sequence is TGTGCCAGTAGTCCCCCCCCGGGAGGAGGCTCTGGGGCCAACGTCCTGACTTTC. This translates into CASSPPPGGGSGANVLTF.

V is TRBV9 and J is TRBJ1-2, with D perhaps TRBD1 (6 bases). Per germline, CDR1 SGDLS and CDR2 YYNGEE. This CDR3 spans 16 amino acids. V lost 3 bases and J lost 0, with 15 bases in between. CDR3 coding DNA: TGTGCCAGCAGCGAACCGCGCGGGGGCCCTAACTATGGCTACACCTTC. Residues: CASSEPRGGPNYGYTF.

Written as DNA, the CDR3 is TGTGCCAGCAGACCTCTACAGGGACAGCCCCAGCATTTT. It codes for CASRPLQGQPQHF. J is TRBJ1-5 and V is TRBV6-5; D perhaps matches TRBD1 (6 bases). The CDR3 length is 13 residues. CDR1 is MNHEY and CDR2 is SVGAGI in the germline V gene. Trimming cost V 6 bases and J 7 bases, with 13 bases left between them.

Only one count was recorded for this clone. The chain uses TRBV2 and TRBJ1-2; D not resolved. V was shortened by 0 bases and J by 4 bases, with 9 bases between the two germline ends. Germline assignment: CDR1 SNHLY and CDR2 FYNNEI. This CDR3 has 14 amino acids. This chain's CDR3 is CASSEAGDFYGYTF. The CDR3 bases are TGTGCCAGCAGTGAAGCCGGTGACTTCTATGGCTACACCTTC.

On this clone: The junction and the germline gene differ at one end; a read error may be behind it. The genes are TRBV20-1 and TRBJ1-1; TRBD1 aligns across 8 bases. The CDR3 consists of 9 residues. CDR1 DFQATT and CDR2 SNEGSKA come from the germline V gene (reference sequence). DNA of the CDR3: TGCAGTTTAGACAGGGGCGCACTCTTT. Amino acid sequence: CSLDRGALF.

The chain uses TRBV4-1 and TRBJ1-2; the D gene is possibly TRBD1 (5 bases). This CDR3 contains 15 residues. Germline-derived CDR1 and CDR2 are MGHRA and YSYEKL. Trimming left V 5 bases short and J 0 bases short, with 13 bases between. CDR3 DNA sequence: TGCGCCAGCAGCGCGGGGGGTCAAACTAACTATGGCTACACCTTC. It codes for CASSAGGQTNYGYTF.

The CDR3 is CASSFSGGGTEAFF. The DNA for the CDR3 is TGTGCCAGCAGCTTTTCGGGCGGGGGCACTGAAGCTTTCTTT. The chain employs TRBV13 and TRBJ1-1; TRBD1 might be the D (5 bases). V was pared by 3 bases and J by 4 bases, with 12 bases between. Germline lookup yields CDR1 PRHDT and CDR2 FYEKMQ (reference sequence). The length of the CDR3 is 14 residues. The full variable domain, with the rest looked up from reference TRBV13 and TRBJ1-1, is AAGVIQSPRHLIKEKRETATLKCYPIPRHDTVYWYQQGPGQDPQFLISFYEKMQSDKGSIPDRFSAQQFSDYHSELNMSSLELGDSALYFCASSFSGGGTEAFFGQGTRLTVV.

The rearrangement uses TRBV30 and TRBJ1-6; a possible D gene is TRBD1 (5 bases). Trimming removed 0 bases from V and 9 bases from J, with 15 bases in between. The CDR3 extends over 15 amino acids. In germline, CDR1 is GTSNPN, CDR2 SVGIG (reference sequence). The CDR3: CAWSVLDTLSSPLHF. CDR3 in DNA: TGTGCCTGGAGTGTGCTGGACACTCTAAGTTCACCCCTCCACTTT.

The sample holds one count of this clone. This chain connects TRBV6-6 to TRBJ1-1, with 8 bases identical to TRBD1. This CDR3 is built from 14 residues. Unmatched junction bases numbered 13, after V lost 11 bases and J lost 5 bases. Germline CDR1 and CDR2: MNHNY and SVGAGI (reference sequence). The CDR3 DNA follows: TGTGCCGCCCAGGGTGGACAGGGCGGTACTGAAGCTTTCTTT. Translated: CAAQGGQGGTEAFF.

The rearrangement uses TRBV18 and TRBJ1-2; D remains unclear. The V end lost 3 bases, the J end lost 8 bases, and 10 bases lay between the germline ends. Germline CDR1 reads KGHSH; CDR2 reads LQKENI. This CDR3 region has 12 residues. Here the CDR3 DNA reads TGTGCCAGCTCACCCGAGGCGGGGGGCTACACCTTC. It is translated as CASSPEAGGYTF. The complete variable domain, with remaining parts taken from reference TRBV18 and TRBJ1-2, reads NAGVMQNPRHLVRRRGQEARLRCSPMKGHSHVYWYRQLPEEGLKFMVYLQKENIIDESGMPKERFSAEFPKEGPSILRIQQVVRGDSAAYFCASSPEAGGYTFGSGTRLTVV.

This chain uses TRBV19 with TRBJ2-1, with 13 bases fitting TRBD2. The CDR3 runs to 15 residues. Germline loops: CDR1 LNHDA, CDR2 SQIVND (reference sequence). V was clipped by 3 bases and J by 9 bases; unmatched bases: 5. The CDR3 DNA sequence: TGTGCCAGTAGTATTCCGGGACTAGCGGGAATTGAGCAGTTCTTC. It specifies CASSIPGLAGIEQFF.

This clone was seen a single time. V and J are TRBV5-4 and TRBJ1-6; 8 bases line up with TRBD1. The germline V gene encodes CDR1 SGHNT and CDR2 YYREEE (reference sequence). V gave up 1 base and J gave up 6 bases; unmatched junction bases: 3. The CDR3 spans 15 residues. DNA of the CDR3: TGTGCCAGCAGCTTGATGACAGGGGTTAATTCACCCCTCCACTTT. As protein: CASSLMTGVNSPLHF.

In DNA, the CDR3 is TGCAGCGTTGAGAGGGCGCAGAACACTGAAGCTTTCTTT. It is translated as CSVERAQNTEAFF. This chain joins TRBV29-1 and TRBJ1-1; D remains unclear. The V and J ends lost 3 bases and 1 base respectively, with 9 bases between them. Germline V gene sequence: CDR1 SQVTM, CDR2 ANQGSEA. This CDR3 spans 13 amino acids. Full variable domain (missing parts from reference TRBV29-1 and TRBJ1-1): SAVISQKPSRDICQRGTSLTIQCQVDSQVTMMFWYRQQPGQSLTLIATANQGSEATYESGFVIDKFPISRPNLTFSTLTVSNMSPEDSSIYLCSVERAQNTEAFFGQGTRLTVV.

V gene TRBV4-1 combines with J gene TRBJ2-5; no clear D. This CDR3 spans 14 amino acids. Trimming pared 0 bases from V and 1 base from J, leaving 6 bases between. Germline CDR1 and CDR2: MGHRA and YSYEKL. The CDR3 bases are TGCGCCAGCAGCCAAGATCACTTCCAAGAGACCCAGTACTTC. This translates into CASSQDHFQETQYF.

The chain is built from TRBV30 and TRBJ1-2; D uncertain. Trimming cost V 6 bases and J 2 bases, with 13 bases left between them. Per the germline V gene, CDR1 is GTSNPN and CDR2 is SVGIG (reference sequence). The CDR3 is 13 residues long. The CDR3 loop reads CACPTPGNYGYTF. CDR3 bases: TGTGCCTGCCCAACGCCGGGGAACTATGGCTACACCTTC.

The V and J genes are TRBV14 and TRBJ1-6; D not certain. Germline CDR1 reads SGHDN; CDR2 reads FVKESK. The CDR3 runs 15 residues. Trimming stripped 5 bases from V and 2 bases from J, with 10 bases between. Written as DNA, the CDR3 is TGTGCCAGCAGCTCCCTCGGTGCCTATAATTCACCCCTCCACTTT. This translates into CASSSLGAYNSPLHF.

The sample holds one count of this clone. J is TRBJ2-5 and V is TRBV11-1; TRBD1 is a possible D gene (6 bases). Germline V lookup: CDR1 SGHAT, CDR2 FQDESV (reference sequence). The CDR3 is 15 residues long. The germline V and J ends were trimmed by 3 bases and 4 bases, with 15 bases remaining between them. The CDR3 spells CASSLYWGPGETQYF. CDR3 sequence (DNA): TGTGCCAGCAGCTTGTATTGGGGGCCGGGAGAGACCCAGTACTTC.

As regards this clone: Germline is not matched at one junction end, which may reflect a read error. This chain links TRBV3-1 (or the pseudogene TRBV3-2) with TRBJ2-1, with 7 bases fitting TRBD2. The germline gives CDR1 LGHDT, CDR2 YNNKEL (reference sequence). This CDR3 is built from 14 residues. CDR3 region: CASSQGLGTKWSVF. The CDR3 region has the DNA TGTGCCAGCAGCCAAGGCCTGGGGACTAAGTGGTCGGTCTTC.

The chain joins TRBV3-1 (or the pseudogene TRBV3-2) to TRBJ1-4; unclear D gene. Trimming cost V 1 base and J 0 bases, with 3 bases left between them. The CDR3 totals 14 residues. In germline, CDR1 is LGHDT, CDR2 YNNKEL (reference sequence). CDR3 coding DNA: TGTGCCAGCAGCCAAGGCGCAACTAATGAAAAACTGTTTTTT. Translated: CASSQGATNEKLFF.

This rearrangement joins TRBV5-1 to TRBJ2-1; D not certain. This CDR3 has 16 amino acids. The germline gives CDR1 SGHRS, CDR2 YFSETQ. The V end was cut by 0 bases, the J end by 5 bases, with 15 bases between. The CDR3 region is CASSLALAEGDNEQFF. The CDR3, as DNA: TGCGCCAGCAGCTTGGCGTTAGCTGAAGGCGACAATGAGCAGTTCTTC.

This sequence joins TRBV5-6 and TRBJ1-3, with D uncertain. Germline assignment: CDR1 SGHDT and CDR2 YYEEEE. V shed 4 bases and J shed 0 bases, with 14 bases lying between them. The CDR3 spans 16 residues. The CDR3 DNA sequence: TGTGCCAGCAGCCCCCCCCCGGGGTACTCTGGAAACACCATATATTTT. Its translation is CASSPPPGYSGNTIYF.

CDR3: CASAGGRYGEQFF. The CDR3 DNA sequence: TGTGCCAGTGCCGGGGGTCGCTACGGTGAGCAGTTCTTC. The V call is TRBV19, the J call TRBJ2-1; D may be TRBD2 (6 bases). Germline CDR1 reads LNHDA; CDR2 reads SQIVND (reference sequence). Deletions cut 8 bases from V and 9 bases from J, with 17 bases between. The CDR3 runs 13 residues. Full variable domain (outside the CDR3, taken from reference TRBV19 and TRBJ2-1): DGGITQSPKYLFRKEGQNVTLSCEQNLNHDAMYWYRQDPGQGLRLIYYSQIVNDFQKGDIAEGYSVSREKKESFPLTVTSAQKNPTAFYLCASAGGRYGEQFFGPGTRLTVL.

The chain recombines TRBV20-1 with TRBJ1-2, with TRBD1 identical over 8 bases. J was trimmed by 4 bases and V by 3 bases; bases with no gene match: 1. Per the germline V gene, CDR1 is DFQATT and CDR2 is SNEGSKA (reference sequence). This CDR3 contains 12 residues. For the CDR3, the DNA is TGCAGTGCTAGTGACAGGGGCTATGGCTACACCTTC. It encodes CSASDRGYGYTF.

This clone has only a few counts. V gene TRBV4-1 combines with J gene TRBJ2-7, with 8 positions matching TRBD2. With V trimmed by 1 base and J by 6 bases, 20 bases remained unmatched. The CDR3 totals 19 residues. Germline loops: CDR1 MGHRA, CDR2 YSYEKL. The CDR3 loop reads CASSQGLIFTGTRVPEQYF. The CDR3 nucleotides are TGCGCCAGCAGCCAAGGACTTATATTCACCGGGACTAGAGTACCCGAGCAGTACTTC.

The chain carries TRBV5-1 and TRBJ1-1; D might be TRBD1 (6 bases). The CDR3 has 21 residues. The V end lost 1 base, the J end lost 0 bases, and 28 bases lay between the germline ends. Germline-derived CDR1 and CDR2 are SGHRS and YFSETQ. CDR3: CASSLRGTPEESDHLNTEAFF. The CDR3 region has the DNA TGCGCCAGCAGCTTGAGGGGGACACCTGAAGAGTCTGATCACCTGAACACTGAAGCTTTCTTT.

The chain has TRBV7-2 and TRBJ2-2; D may be TRBD1 (6 bases). The V gene's germline CDR1 is SGHTA and CDR2 FQGNSA. The CDR3 is made up of 15 amino acids. V lost 4 bases, J lost 6 bases, and 15 bases lay in between. The CDR3 here is CASSYSLPGAGELFF. In nucleotides, the CDR3 is TGTGCCAGCAGCTATTCACTACCAGGGGCCGGGGAGCTGTTTTTT.

The chain combines TRBV5-6 with TRBJ1-1, with 8 positions matching TRBD1. The CDR3 length is 16 residues. V trimming: 2 bases; J trimming: 4 bases; junction bases outside the gene matches: 10. Germline V gives CDR1 SGHDT, CDR2 YYEEEE. In DNA, the CDR3 is TGTGCCAGCAGCTTTCTCGCAGGGGGCCTAGGCACTGAAGCTTTCTTT. It codes for CASSFLAGGLGTEAFF.

V usage is TRBV7-2 and J usage is TRBJ2-5, with 10 bases aligning to TRBD2. The V segment lost 2 bases and the J segment 1 base; nucleotides outside the gene matches: 4. Germline CDR1 and CDR2: SGHTA and FQGNSA. This CDR3 contains 16 residues. The CDR3 loop is CASSLKLAGSQETQYF. Written as DNA, the CDR3 is TGTGCCAGCAGCTTAAAACTAGCGGGATCCCAAGAGACCCAGTACTTC.

This chain connects TRBV2 to TRBJ2-2, with 8 bases aligning to TRBD1. CDR3 length: 15 amino acids. Germline V gene lookup returns CDR1 SNHLY and CDR2 FYNNEI. V lost 6 bases to trimming and J lost 1 base; unmatched junction nucleotides: 4. The CDR3 spells CASSLQGVNTGELFF. The CDR3 bases are TGTGCCAGCAGCCTACAGGGGGTGAACACCGGGGAGCTGTTTTTT.